Listed here is a single T cell receptor beta chain. No antigen is known for it. The data belong to a study of regulatory T cells in long-lasting Graves disease. General study points: Persistent Graves' patients showed less TCR diversity than newly diagnosed ones.

Regarding time point: newly diagnosed GD, antithyroid drugs for less than 3 months. The TCR library used RNA extracted from PBMCs. Recruitment took place at an endocrinology department in Xi'an, China. Arm-PCR of CDR3 regions with iRepertoire HTBI primers generated TCR beta libraries. TCRdb processed the multiplex PCR reads anew with MiXCR; each CDR3 protein has one entry. In the table there are roughly 520,000 distinct CDR3 sequences, around 12% of which are singletons. Separately, the same data were catalogued under a study of T cells in Graves' hyperthyroidism and ophthalmopathy. According to that study: A model of 13 V-J pairs discriminated ophthalmopathy from stable hyperthyroidism.

This clonotype originated in a woman aged 25 to 39 with Graves disease. Sequencing used peripheral blood mononuclear cells (PBMCs), obtained at new diagnosis, from a patient treated with antithyroid drugs.

The CDR3 DNA sequence: TGTGCCAGCAGCTCTCGCCCGGGACTAGCGGGAGGTAGTAGGACCGGGGAGCTGTTTTTT. Its protein is CASSSRPGLAGGSRTGELFF. The chain carries TRBV7-3 and TRBJ2-2; 15 bases match TRBD2. With V trimmed by 4 bases and J by 5 bases, 14 bases remained unmatched. Germline CDR1 SGHTA, CDR2 FQGTGA. There are 20 residues in the CDR3. Based on the CDR3 plus reference TRBV7-3 and TRBJ2-2, the full variable domain is GAGVSQTPSNKVTEKGKYVELRCDPISGHTALYWYRQSLGQGPEFLIYFQGTGAADDSGLPNDRFFAVRPEGSVSTLKIQRTERGDSAVYLCASSSRPGLAGGSRTGELFFGEGSRLTVL.